One and the same sample provided the 9 T cell receptor beta chains below, sequenced in a study of T cell repertoires in aging, cancer and after chemotherapy. The template was genomic DNA from peripheral blood, not RNA. Rearranged V-D-J TRB sequences were amplified with a mixed TRB-A/B primer pool. One entry per CDR3 protein results from TCRdb running MiXCR on the multiplex PCR reads. This table has some 11,000 distinct CDR3 sequences, roughly 45% appearing once. Sequenced: blood. These receptor sequences come from a human donor in good health.

This clonotype was observed a handful of times. V and J are TRBV29-1 and TRBJ1-1; maybe TRBD1 (6 bases). The CDR3 has 11 amino acids. Trimming took 6 bases from V and 1 from J, leaving 6 bases between them. Germline V CDR1 and CDR2: SQVTM, ANQGSEA. CDR3 amino acids: CSVTGNTEAFF. The DNA for the CDR3 is TGCAGCGTGACAGGGAACACTGAAGCTTTCTTT. The full variable domain, with the rest looked up from reference TRBV29-1 and TRBJ1-1, is SAVISQKPSRDICQRGTSLTIQCQVDSQVTMMFWYRQQPGQSLTLIATANQGSEATYESGFVIDKFPISRPNLTFSTLTVSNMSPEDSSIYLCSVTGNTEAFFGQGTRLTVV.

V and J are TRBV19 and TRBJ1-2, with D perhaps matching TRBD1 (6 bases). V was cut by 6 bases and J by 2 bases, with 13 bases left in between. Germline V gene data show CDR1 as LNHDA and CDR2 as SQIVND (reference sequence). The CDR3 has 14 residues. The DNA of the CDR3 is TGTGCCAGTAGGATACAGGGAGAAAACTATGGCTACACCTTC. This codes for CASRIQGENYGYTF.

This clonotype turned up a few times. The chain uses TRBV29-1 and TRBJ1-1; tentatively, D is TRBD1 (5 bases). Germline V lookup: CDR1 SQVTM, CDR2 ANQGSEA. V lost 6 bases and J lost 5, with 16 bases in between. The CDR3 extends over 13 amino acids. DNA for the CDR3: TGCAGCGTAGTAAGGGGACGGGGGACTGAAGCTTTCTTT. Protein: CSVVRGRGTEAFF.

The J gene is TRBJ1-4, the V gene TRBV18, with D possibly matching TRBD1 (5 bases). Trimming cost V 6 bases and J 1 base, with 9 bases left between them. The CDR3 contains 14 residues. CDR1 and CDR2 (germline): KGHSH, LQKENI. For the CDR3, the DNA is TGTGCCAGCTCTCCGGGACTAACTAATGAAAAACTGTTTTTT. Its protein product is CASSPGLTNEKLFF.

The chain links TRBV27 to TRBJ1-5; D not resolved. This CDR3 has 12 residues. Trimming pared 7 bases from V and 5 bases from J, leaving 9 bases between. The germline CDR1 and CDR2 sequences are MNHEY and SMNVEV (reference sequence). In nucleotides, the CDR3 is TGTGCCAGCAAGCACCCGGATCAGCCCCAGCATTTT. This sequence encodes CASKHPDQPQHF.

The genes are TRBV27 and TRBJ2-3; 8 bases are a match to TRBD2. The CDR3 runs to 15 residues. Germline V CDR1 and CDR2: MNHEY, SMNVEV (reference sequence). The J segment lost 4 bases and the V segment lost 8 bases, leaving 11 bases of the junction unmatched. CDR3: CASVRGGGYADTQYF. CDR3 coding DNA: TGTGCCAGCGTTAGGGGCGGGGGGTACGCAGATACGCAGTATTTT.

To note about this clonotype: The germline gene is not matched at one end of the junction; a read error may be the cause. This chain connects TRBV24-1 to TRBJ1-2; possible D gene TRBD1, 5 bases. The CDR3 extends over 13 amino acids. CDR1 and CDR2 from the germline V gene are KGHDR and SFDVKD. DNA for the CDR3: TGTGCCAGCAGTATGGGGCGTAACTATGGCTACACCTTC. It yields the protein CASSMGRNYGYTF.

V usage is TRBV28 and J usage is TRBJ1-5; no clear D. CDR3 size: 14 residues. Germline CDR1 is MDHEN and CDR2 is SYDVKM. Trimming removed 2 bases from V and 0 bases from J, with 5 bases in between. DNA for the CDR3: TGTGCCAGCAGTTTACAGGTTAGCAATCAGCCCCAGCATTTT. This encodes CASSLQVSNQPQHF.

In its sample, this clonotype was seen a few times. V is TRBV20-1 and J is TRBJ2-7; the D gene is possibly TRBD1 (5 bases). The CDR3 has 11 residues. Germline values: CDR1 DFQATT, CDR2 SNEGSKA (reference sequence). For the CDR3, the DNA is TGCAGCACTAAGGGGTCCTACGAGCAGTACTTC. It is translated as CSTKGSYEQYF.